This T cell receptor beta chain was recovered during a study of beta chain features in type 1 diabetes. Expressed TCRB transcripts got sequenced, as all isolated RNA was reverse transcribed. Data came from immunoSEQ multiplex PCR; TCRdb stores just in-frame clones and leaves some out. Seen here are nearly 700,000 clones, 10% to 15% observed once, and the top ten hold less than 0.025%. Study-level findings and limits: Equally in patients and controls, PCR might preferentially amplify shorter templates. Since sequencing was performed on cDNA, cells with high TCR expression could be over-represented. The study found moderately but significantly shorter TCRB CDR3s in all four CD4+ subsets of Type 1 diabetes patients.

CDR1 is SEHNR, CDR2 FQNEAQ, per germline (reference sequence). This CDR3 is built from 18 residues. J lost 0 bases, V lost 4 bases, and 8 bases had no gene match. This clone was seen only a few times. Its antigen remains unidentified. A single heparinised draw of approximately 100 mL on average was taken per donor. Sorted populations all exceeded 95% purity. The chain recombines TRBV7-9 with TRBJ2-6; TRBD1 matches 8 bases. The source of this sequence is a man between 18 and 35 years old with type 1 diabetes. The source material was naive CD4+ T cells from blood. The CDR3: CASSYLDRGTSGANVLTF. The CDR3 coding sequence is TGTGCCAGCAGCTACCTCGACAGGGGAACCTCTGGGGCCAACGTCCTGACTTTC.